This TCR beta chain was observed in a study of blood T cells in healthy people across ages. General study points: Donor CMV infection status was unknown, possibly confounding age-related changes in expanded clonotypes. It was found that TCR beta diversity correlated strongly with the percentage of naive T cells.

This clonotype appeared a few times. No antigen is known for it. Primed by a sample-barcoded 5' primer and a J-beta primer mix, a second PCR proceeded for about 6 to 11 cycles. Each CDR3 protein is one row after TCRdb ran MiXCR on the 5' RACE reads. The table has 550,000 to 650,000 distinct CDR3 sequences, over 25% seen once. Researchers report isolating at least 6 million PBMCs per sample. V was shortened by 3 bases and J by 7 bases, with 6 bases between the two germline ends. The CDR3 length is 11 residues. From germline, CDR1 is GTSNPN and CDR2 SVGIG (reference sequence). This same sample was also part of a study on T cells of mothers and their children.

The chain carries TRBV30 and TRBJ2-2; D is undetermined. The clonotype comes from a boy aged 2 to 10 in good health. The material sequenced was blood. The CDR3 loop reads CAWRVVGELFF. The CDR3 DNA sequence: TGTGCCTGGAGGGTGGTCGGGGAGCTGTTTTTT.